These 23 T cell receptor beta chains were sequenced from one sample in a study of CDR3 diversity in severe acne. TCRdb fed the PCR reads into MiXCR, producing one record per CDR3 protein. Of more than 80,000 distinct CDR3 sequences in the sample, under 55% were seen once. Sample: blood. These receptors were collected from a male donor with severe acne vulgaris.

In its sample, this clonotype is medium-sized (0.01 to 0.1%). V gene TRBV15 combines with J gene TRBJ1-5; the D gene is possibly TRBD1 (5 bases). The germline CDR1 and CDR2 sequences are LNHNV and YYDKDF (reference sequence). Deletions cut 8 bases from V and 3 bases from J, with 8 bases between. This CDR3 comprises 12 residues. The CDR3, as DNA: TGTGCCACCGGGGGGAACAATCAGCCCCAGCATTTT. Translated: CATGGNNQPQHF.

This clonotype was detected only a few times. The V and J genes are TRBV12-3 or TRBV12-4 and TRBJ2-2; possible D gene TRBD2, 5 bases. V lost 3 bases, J lost 7 bases, and 12 bases lay in between. The CDR3 has 14 amino acids. CDR3 sequence reads: CASSFSRVSGELFF. The CDR3 bases are TGTGCCAGCAGTTTTTCGAGGGTTAGCGGGGAGCTGTTTTTT.

Concerning this clonotype itself: Germline is not matched at one junction end, which may reflect a read error. This rearrangement joins TRBV30 to TRBJ1-6; D not resolved. CDR1 and CDR2 from the germline V gene are GTSNPN and SVGIG (reference sequence). The CDR3 is made up of 13 amino acids. CDR3 DNA: TGTGTCTGGAGGCTAATGGACGATTCACCCCTCCACTTT. It codes for CVWRLMDDSPLHF.

This clonotype occurred many times. The chain couples TRBV5-1 to TRBJ2-6; D not resolved. Trimming cost V 4 bases and J 1 base, with 3 bases left between them. The CDR3 extends over 13 amino acids. From germline, CDR1 is SGHRS and CDR2 YFSETQ. Here the CDR3 DNA reads TGCGCCAGCAGCGATTCTGGGGCCAACGTCCTGACTTTC. Translation: CASSDSGANVLTF.

V and J are TRBV29-1 and TRBJ1-1, with 11 positions matching TRBD1. CDR1 and CDR2 from the germline V gene are SQVTM and ANQGSEA. CDR3 length equals 15 residues. The CDR3 DNA reads as TGCAGTTACACACTGGGACAGGGGGTGAACACTGAAGCTTTCTTT. It codes for CSYTLGQGVNTEAFF.

The chain combines TRBV28 with TRBJ1-6; tentative D call: TRBD1 (5 bases). Germline assignment: CDR1 MDHEN and CDR2 SYDVKM. V was cut by 5 bases and J by 16 bases, with 15 bases left in between. This CDR3 is 12 amino acids long. DNA for the CDR3: TGTGCCAGCAGTCCTCCGGGACGCCTTCTCCACTTT. This codes for CASSPPGRLLHF.

The V and J genes are TRBV4-3 and TRBJ1-2, with 7 bases aligning to TRBD1. J gave up 3 bases and V 1 base, and 5 bases lay outside the gene matches. The germline CDR1 and CDR2 sequences are LGHNA and YSLEER. The CDR3 runs 15 residues. CDR3 sequence: CASSQGQGYDYGYTF. CDR3 nucleotides: TGCGCCAGCAGCCAAGGACAGGGTTATGACTATGGCTACACCTTC.

Concerning this clonotype: A much larger clone differs from this one at a single base, so this may be a read error. DNA for the CDR3: TGTGCCAGCAGTTTAGGACGGGTGGCCTACGAGCAGTACTTC. This encodes CASSLGRVAYEQYF. The gene calls are TRBV12-3 or TRBV12-4 and TRBJ2-7; D unresolved. The CDR3 is made up of 14 amino acids. Trimming pared 1 base from V and 2 bases from J, leaving 9 bases between.

V and J are TRBV20-1 and TRBJ2-5, with a weak D call TRBD2 (5 bases). CDR1 and CDR2 (germline): DFQATT, SNEGSKA (reference sequence). CDR3 size: 14 residues. V was clipped by 5 bases and J by 14 bases, with 27 bases between them. The CDR3 is CSALEEGTWETLYF. CDR3 bases: TGCAGTGCTTTGGAGGAAGGAACCTGGGAGACCCTATACTTC.

The J gene is TRBJ2-3, the V gene TRBV15; 9 nucleotides align to TRBD1. The germline gives CDR1 LNHNV, CDR2 YYDKDF (reference sequence). The CDR3 runs to 15 residues. After removal of 1 base from V and 2 bases from J, the junction contained 1 base not matched to a gene. The CDR3 region is CATSRGDRDTDTQYF. CDR3 nucleotides: TGTGCCACCAGCAGAGGGGACAGGGACACAGATACGCAGTATTTT.

This chain uses TRBV9 with TRBJ2-7; a possible D gene is TRBD1 (5 bases). The CDR3 runs to 14 residues. V gave up 4 bases and J gave up 3 bases, with 14 bases separating them. The V gene's germline CDR1 is SGDLS and CDR2 YYNGEE. The DNA for the CDR3 is TGTGCCAGCAGCCGTAAGGGGATTCTCTACGAGCAGTACTTC. Its translation: CASSRKGILYEQYF.

This clonotype showed up many times. The chain joins TRBV12-3 or TRBV12-4 to TRBJ2-1; D tentatively fits TRBD1 or TRBD2 (5 bases each). V lost 6 bases and J 7 bases, leaving 10 bases between the germline ends. This CDR3 has 12 amino acids. The CDR3 DNA follows: TGTGCCAGCAGACTCGGGACGAATGAGCAGTTCTTC. It specifies CASRLGTNEQFF.

This clonotype was found many times. The CDR3 is CSVAQIDQPQHF. DNA for the CDR3: TGCAGCGTTGCTCAGATTGATCAGCCCCAGCATTTT. The chain couples TRBV29-1 to TRBJ1-5; D unclear. This CDR3 has 12 residues. Deletions cut 4 bases from V and 5 bases from J, with 9 bases between. CDR1 is SQVTM and CDR2 is ANQGSEA in the germline V gene.

This clonotype was found once. The gene calls are TRBV5-1 and TRBJ1-2; D call uncertain. V gave up 0 bases and J gave up 0 bases, with 9 bases separating them. Germline CDR1 is SGHRS and CDR2 is YFSETQ. The length of the CDR3 is 15 residues. The CDR3 region has the DNA TGCGCCAGCAGCTTGGGATTGGAAGCTAACTATGGCTACACCTTC. It is translated as CASSLGLEANYGYTF.

CDR3 nucleotide sequence: TGTGCCATCAGTGCAGGAGGACTAGCGGGAGACTCCTACGAGCAGTACTTC. Its protein is CAISAGGLAGDSYEQYF. The chain combines TRBV10-3 with TRBJ2-7; TRBD2 matches 13 bases. The J segment lost 0 bases and the V segment lost 4 bases, leaving 6 bases of the junction unmatched. Per the germline V gene, CDR1 is ENHRY and CDR2 is SYGVKD. CDR3 length equals 17 residues.

This chain connects TRBV6-5 to TRBJ2-3, with D hard to call. The CDR3 is 16 residues long. V gave up 2 bases and J gave up 2 bases, with 14 bases separating them. The germline gives CDR1 MNHEY, CDR2 SVGAGI. The CDR3 DNA sequence: TGTGCCAGCAGTTACGGCCCGCCTTATCTCACAGATACGCAGTATTTT. It encodes CASSYGPPYLTDTQYF.

The sample holds many counts of this clonotype. The J gene is TRBJ2-3, the V gene TRBV6-4; TRBD1 might be the D (6 bases). Per germline, CDR1 MRHNA and CDR2 SNTAGT. Trimming removed 2 bases from V and 2 bases from J, with 11 bases in between. The CDR3 consists of 15 residues. The CDR3 coding sequence is TGTGCCAGCAGTGACGAGGGGGACCCCACAGATACGCAGTATTTT. It specifies CASSDEGDPTDTQYF.

This clonotype showed up many times. One junction end disagrees with the germline gene, perhaps due to a read error. The chain links TRBV7-7 to TRBJ2-5; D assignment may be TRBD1 or TRBD2 (5 bases each). CDR1 SSHAT and CDR2 FNYEAQ come from the germline V gene (reference sequence). This CDR3 is built from 15 residues. As DNA, the CDR3 is TGTGCTAGCAGCTTACTCGGGGCTCGGGTAGAGACCCAGTACTTC. Protein product: CASSLLGARVETQYF.

V gene TRBV29-1 combines with J gene TRBJ2-7, with D perhaps being TRBD1 or TRBD2 (5 bases each). Germline V gene lookup returns CDR1 SQVTM and CDR2 ANQGSEA. V lost 7 bases to trimming and J lost 2 bases, with 18 bases between them. The CDR3 consists of 14 residues. CDR3 region: CSDDRDDATYEQYF. DNA for the CDR3: TGCAGCGACGATCGGGACGACGCGACCTACGAGCAGTACTTC.

This rearrangement joins TRBV4-3 to TRBJ2-7, with D unresolved. The CDR3 consists of 12 residues. Trimming took off 6 bases at V and 6 bases at J, with 12 bases between the two ends. From germline, CDR1 is LGHNA and CDR2 YSLEER. The CDR3 region has the DNA TGCGCCAGCAGAGGTACGCGATCCGAGCAGTACTTC. This sequence encodes CASRGTRSEQYF.

Concerning this clonotype: This clone may be a read error of a much larger clone one base away. The rearrangement joins TRBV7-3 to TRBJ2-3; possible D gene TRBD1, 5 bases. The germline CDR1 and CDR2 sequences are SGHTA and FQGTGA. The CDR3 is 15 residues long. In DNA, the CDR3 is TGTGCCAGCAGCGTAAGGGGCGGCAGCACAGATACGCAGTGTTTT. Residues: CASSVRGGSTDTQCF.

The rearrangement links TRBV2 to TRBJ2-5, with D perhaps being TRBD1 or TRBD2 (7 bases each). Germline CDR1 reads SNHLY; CDR2 reads FYNNEI. The V gene lost 10 bases and the J gene lost 3 bases, with 15 bases spanning the gap. This CDR3 is built from 13 residues. CDR3 in DNA: TGTGCCATCAGGGGGGGGGAGGAAGAGACCCAGTACTTC. It codes for CAIRGGEEETQYF.

This chain joins TRBV25-1 and TRBJ2-1; D not resolved. V dropped 8 bases and J dropped 13 bases, with 27 bases sitting between them. CDR1 is MGHDK, CDR2 SYGVNS, per germline. CDR3 size: 15 residues. CDR3 bases: TGTGCCAGCCACCCCCTCGACACGGGCCAAGAGACCCAGTTCTTC. It is translated as CASHPLDTGQETQFF.